One and the same sample provided the 13 T cell receptor beta chains below, sequenced in a study of OX40 agonist ivuxolimab in advanced cancers. Libraries were prepared by immunoSEQ multiplex PCR; TCRdb keeps only in-frame clonotypes and omits some of them. The sample records about 53,000 clones, 85% to 90% being singletons. Specimen: CD4+ or CD8+ T cells sorted from blood, collected in a trial of the OX40 agonist ivuxolimab. These receptors were collected from an adult with an advanced solid tumor such as melanoma, head and neck, liver or kidney cancer.

This clone occurred a few times. The CDR3 DNA is TGTGCCAGCAGCTTACGGAGGGACTCCTACGAGCAGTACTTC. Translation: CASSLRRDSYEQYF. The chain uses TRBV7-2 and TRBJ2-7; D possibly corresponds to TRBD2 (6 bases). The V gene's germline CDR1 is SGHTA and CDR2 FQGNSA. Trimming took off 2 bases at V and 0 bases at J, with 8 bases between the two ends. The CDR3 covers 14 residues.

This chain links TRBV5-1 with TRBJ2-1; no firm D call. From germline, CDR1 is SGHRS and CDR2 YFSETQ. V lost 0 bases, J lost 0 bases, and 7 bases lay in between. The CDR3 runs to 15 residues. The CDR3 nucleotides read TGCGCCAGCAGCTTGGTAGGGAACTCCTACAATGAGCAGTTCTTC. Its translation: CASSLVGNSYNEQFF.

V gene TRBV2 combines with J gene TRBJ2-5; possible D gene TRBD2, 6 bases. Looked up from germline, CDR1 is SNHLY and CDR2 is FYNNEI. The CDR3 length is 15 residues. V was shortened by 6 bases and J by 6 bases, with 20 bases between the two germline ends. The CDR3 nucleotides are TGTGCCAGCAGGAGGACTACCGCACCCGGAAAGACCCAGTACTTC. Translated: CASRRTTAPGKTQYF.

The chain combines TRBV15 with TRBJ1-5; 11 bases are a match to TRBD1. The germline gives CDR1 LNHNV, CDR2 YYDKDF (reference sequence). V lost 5 bases, J lost 2 bases, and 8 bases stayed unmatched. CDR3 size: 17 residues. As DNA, the CDR3 is TGTGCCACCAGCTTTGGACAGGGGGCGAGTGGCAATCAGCCCCAGCATTTT. Protein sequence: CATSFGQGASGNQPQHF.

This clone is a singleton in its sample. The CDR3 bases are TGTGCCAGCTCACCACAGGGGACAGGAATACCGAACACTGAAGCTTTCTTT. Translated: CASSPQGTGIPNTEAFF. The V gene is TRBV18, the J gene TRBJ1-1, with 8 positions matching TRBD1. The J segment lost 1 base and the V segment lost 1 base, leaving 8 bases of the junction unmatched. Germline V CDR1 and CDR2: KGHSH, LQKENI. This CDR3 is built from 17 residues.

The V gene is TRBV20-1, the J gene TRBJ1-1; no definite D call. The CDR3 has 11 amino acids. Trimming took off 0 bases at V and 1 base at J, with 0 bases between the two ends. The V gene's germline CDR1 is DFQATT and CDR2 SNEGSKA (reference sequence). CDR3 loop: CSARENTEAFF. The CDR3 nucleotides read TGCAGTGCTAGAGAGAACACTGAAGCTTTCTTT.

V is TRBV27 and J is TRBJ2-3; 7 nucleotides line up with TRBD2. J gave up 0 bases and V 0 bases, and 9 bases lay outside the gene matches. Germline loops: CDR1 MNHEY, CDR2 SMNVEV (reference sequence). The CDR3 sequence is 18 residues long. The CDR3 DNA reads as TGTGCCAGCAGTTTATCTCCCCGGACTAGTCTAAGCACAGATACGCAGTATTTT. Translation gives CASSLSPRTSLSTDTQYF.

V and J are TRBV7-9 and TRBJ1-1, with 7 bases aligning to TRBD1. J gave up 0 bases and V 5 bases, and 18 bases lay outside the gene matches. Germline V lookup: CDR1 SEHNR, CDR2 FQNEAQ (reference sequence). The CDR3 loop spans 19 amino acids. CDR3 amino acids: CASSTTGLPGQLMNTEAFF. The CDR3 DNA reads as TGTGCCAGCAGCACTACCGGCCTACCGGGACAGCTTATGAACACTGAAGCTTTCTTT.

V gene TRBV19 combines with J gene TRBJ2-1; the D gene could be TRBD1 or TRBD2 (6 bases each). The CDR3 runs to 12 residues. Germline values: CDR1 LNHDA, CDR2 SQIVND (reference sequence). Trimming removed 0 bases at V and 11 bases at J, with 8 bases between. The CDR3 DNA follows: TGTGCCAGTAGTATAGATCGGGGGCAGCAGTTCTTC. This gives the protein CASSIDRGQQFF.

The gene calls are TRBV7-2 and TRBJ1-4; D uncertain. V was shortened by 1 base and J by 0 bases, with 12 bases between the two germline ends. This CDR3 is 17 amino acids long. Germline CDR1 and CDR2: SGHTA and FQGNSA. In DNA form, the CDR3 reads TGTGCCAGCAGCTTAGGAGAGCGGGCCGCAACTAATGAAAAACTGTTTTTT. As protein: CASSLGERAATNEKLFF.

This sequence joins TRBV6-5 and TRBJ1-1, with 9 bases lining up with TRBD1. J was trimmed by 8 bases and V by 6 bases; bases with no gene match: 4. Germline V gene sequence: CDR1 MNHEY, CDR2 SVGAGI. This CDR3 is 12 amino acids long. The chain's CDR3 is CASSNRGQEAFF. In DNA, the CDR3 is TGTGCCAGCAGCAACAGGGGGCAAGAAGCTTTCTTT.

The chain couples TRBV19 to TRBJ1-2, with D perhaps TRBD1 (6 bases). Germline V gene sequence: CDR1 LNHDA, CDR2 SQIVND (reference sequence). Deletions cut 11 bases from V and 1 base from J, with 17 bases between. This CDR3 region has 14 residues. CDR3 coding DNA: TGTGCCTCCGGAGGGGGGGCAGGTAACTATGGCTACACCTTC. Protein sequence: CASGGGAGNYGYTF.

The CDR3 sequence: CASRANRGGVAGYTF. CDR3 sequence (DNA): TGTGCCAGCAGGGCTAACAGGGGTGGAGTTGCTGGCTACACCTTC. The V call is TRBV6-1, the J call TRBJ1-2; 7 bases match TRBD1. This CDR3 contains 15 residues. Germline trimming cut 6 bases from V and 7 bases from J; bases unmatched to any gene: 14. The germline V gene has CDR1 MNHNS and CDR2 SASEGT.